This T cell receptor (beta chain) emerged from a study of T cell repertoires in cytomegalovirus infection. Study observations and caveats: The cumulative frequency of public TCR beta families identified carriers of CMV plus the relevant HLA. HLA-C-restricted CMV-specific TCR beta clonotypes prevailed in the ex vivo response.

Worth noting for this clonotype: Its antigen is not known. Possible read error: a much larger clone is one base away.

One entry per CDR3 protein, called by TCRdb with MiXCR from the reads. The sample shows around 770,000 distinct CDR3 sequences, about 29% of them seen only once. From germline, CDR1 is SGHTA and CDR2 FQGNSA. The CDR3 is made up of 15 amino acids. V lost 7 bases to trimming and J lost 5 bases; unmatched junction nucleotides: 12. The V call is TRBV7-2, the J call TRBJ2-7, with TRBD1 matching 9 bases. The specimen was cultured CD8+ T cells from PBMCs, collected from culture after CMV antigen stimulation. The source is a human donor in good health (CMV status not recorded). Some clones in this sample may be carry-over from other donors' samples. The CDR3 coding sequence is TGTGCCAGCATGAGTACGGACAGGGGTTTACACGAGCAGTACGTC. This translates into CASMSTDRGLHEQYV.